This T cell receptor beta chain stems from a study of blood T cell repertoires in COVID-19. Authors' processing steps: Scientists estimated how many nucleated cells there were by amplifying reference gene primers. Some clones are missing from TCRdb's copy, which holds only in-frame ones; the method was immunoSEQ multiplex PCR. The V and J calls and clone size are taken from that table; D and trimming were inferred from the DNA. This table has roughly 150,000 clones, 89% appearing once. Trimming cost V 4 bases and J 6 bases; bases outside gene matches: 9. This CDR3 region has 15 residues. Germline values: CDR1 SGHDN, CDR2 FVKESK.

The sample comprised peripheral blood. The J gene is TRBJ1-5, the V gene TRBV14; 7 bases are shared with TRBD1. The sequence was obtained from a man aged 55 to 69 with acute or convalescent COVID-19. The CDR3: CASSLTGQRGQPQHF. The CDR3 DNA follows: TGTGCCAGCAGCCTGACAGGGCAACGGGGTCAGCCCCAGCATTTT.